One and the same sample provided the 26 T cell receptor beta chains below, sequenced in a study of CD8+ T cells in alopecia areata. RNA, once extracted, was reverse transcribed into cDNA for use as the sequencing template. Clones were read by immunoSEQ multiplex PCR, and TCRdb kept only the in-frame ones, dropping some. The sample lists some 170,000 clones; 58% were seen once. As for treatment: oral pan-JAK inhibitor, 5-10 mg twice daily. Material: CD4+ T cells sorted from blood, obtained between weeks 55 and 65, from a patient treated with tofacitinib. The receptors shown here come from a human donor with alopecia areata.

V usage is TRBV27 and J usage is TRBJ1-6; possible D gene TRBD1, 5 bases. The V end was cut by 4 bases, the J end by 9 bases, with 16 bases between. Germline V gene sequence: CDR1 MNHEY, CDR2 SMNVEV (reference sequence). This CDR3 is 15 amino acids long. CDR3 loop: CASSSPVGLGSPLHF. CDR3 in DNA: TGTGCCAGCAGTTCCCCGGTGGGGCTAGGTTCACCCCTCCACTTT.

The V gene is TRBV7-8, the J gene TRBJ2-3; D remains unclear. The CDR3 sequence is 15 residues long. In germline, CDR1 is SGHVS, CDR2 FQNEAQ. V lost 3 bases and J lost 6, with 16 bases in between. The CDR3 sequence: CASSFSTYQGDTQYF. DNA for the CDR3: TGTGCCAGCAGCTTTAGTACCTACCAAGGGGATACGCAGTATTTT.

This chain connects TRBV28 to TRBJ2-7, with D hard to call. V lost 2 bases to trimming and J lost 12 bases, with 14 bases between them. CDR3 length: 12 residues. The germline gives CDR1 MDHEN, CDR2 SYDVKM. The CDR3 region has the DNA TGTGCCAGCAGTTTAGTCAGAGGTGGCCGGTACTTC. Translation: CASSLVRGGRYF.

Turning to this clone: The junction and the germline gene differ at one end; a read error may be behind it. The chain is built from TRBV7-7 and TRBJ2-1; D is possibly TRBD1 (6 bases). This CDR3 spans 14 amino acids. CDR1 and CDR2 (germline): SSHAT, FNYEAQ (reference sequence). CDR3 in DNA: TGTGCTAGCAGCTTAGCCGGGACAAACAATGAGCAGTTCTTC. Translation: CASSLAGTNNEQFF.

CDR3: CAWSGQVLGELFF. CDR3 nucleotide sequence: TGTGCCTGGAGTGGACAGGTTCTCGGGGAGCTGTTTTTT. The V call is TRBV30, the J call TRBJ2-2, with D perhaps TRBD1 (6 bases). Trimming took 1 base from V and 7 from J, leaving 10 bases between them. CDR1 is GTSNPN and CDR2 is SVGIG in the germline V gene (reference sequence). The CDR3 runs 13 residues.

This clone was counted between two and nine times. V gene TRBV7-2 combines with J gene TRBJ2-7, with D perhaps assigned TRBD1 or TRBD2 (5 bases each). The CDR3 has 15 residues. The germline gives CDR1 SGHTA, CDR2 FQGNSA. V shed 3 bases and J shed 4 bases, with 16 bases lying between them. The CDR3 reads CASSFPLRGQYEQYF. As DNA, the CDR3 is TGTGCCAGCAGCTTTCCCCTTCGGGGCCAGTACGAGCAGTACTTC.

This clone was seen a few times. This chain joins TRBV5-1 and TRBJ1-2; no definite D call. There are 15 residues in the CDR3. V was pared by 3 bases and J by 0 bases, with 12 bases between. Germline V gives CDR1 SGHRS, CDR2 YFSETQ. The CDR3 spells CASSSDGPTNYGYTF. DNA of the CDR3: TGCGCCAGCAGCTCGGACGGACCAACTAACTATGGCTACACCTTC.

The CDR3 reads CASSAGSSQETQYF. In DNA, the CDR3 is TGTGCCAGCAGCGCGGGGTCCTCCCAAGAGACCCAGTACTTC. The chain recombines TRBV11-2 with TRBJ2-5, with a weak D call TRBD2 (6 bases). This CDR3 has 14 amino acids. Trimming stripped 5 bases from V and 1 base from J, with 11 bases between. Germline-derived CDR1 and CDR2 are SGHAT and FQNNGV.

On this clone itself: Other DNA sequences in this sample translate to the same CDR3. The CDR3 nucleotides are TGTGCCTGGAGTGTCCGGGTGACCGGGGAGCTGTTTTTT. Its translation: CAWSVRVTGELFF. The rearrangement uses TRBV30 and TRBJ2-2; D call uncertain. Per germline, CDR1 GTSNPN and CDR2 SVGIG (reference sequence). The CDR3 is 13 residues long. V was clipped by 0 bases and J by 5 bases, with 7 bases between them.

As DNA, the CDR3 is TGCGCCAGCAGTGAACTTGGACGGACCGATAATGAAAAACTGTTTTTT. It translates to CASSELGRTDNEKLFF. The chain has TRBV10-2 and TRBJ1-4; D gene ambiguous. CDR3 size: 16 residues. V was pared by 3 bases and J by 4 bases, with 15 bases between. From germline, CDR1 is WSHSY and CDR2 SAAADI.

This clone was recorded only once. This sequence joins TRBV7-8 and TRBJ1-1, with D possibly matching TRBD1 (5 bases). Germline loops: CDR1 SGHVS, CDR2 FQNEAQ. The V end lost 6 bases, the J end lost 4 bases, and 15 bases lay between the germline ends. The CDR3 length is 14 residues. The CDR3: CASSPKRGSTEAFF. Written as DNA, the CDR3 is TGTGCCAGCAGTCCTAAACGGGGGTCCACTGAAGCTTTCTTT.

The sample holds a few counts of this clone. The J gene is TRBJ1-1, the V gene TRBV6-5; D is unclear. This CDR3 contains 12 residues. V lost 5 bases and J 8 bases, leaving 12 bases between the germline ends. Germline V lookup: CDR1 MNHEY, CDR2 SVGAGI. In DNA, the CDR3 is TGTGCCAGCAGTCTTAGTGGAGGGGAAGCTTTCTTT. It translates to CASSLSGGEAFF.

The chain is built from TRBV29-1 and TRBJ2-3; TRBD2 matches at 9 bases. CDR1 is SQVTM, CDR2 ANQGSEA, per germline. CDR3 length: 13 amino acids. CDR3 coding DNA: TGCAGTGTAGCGGGGGTGACCACAGATACGCAGTATTTT. Protein: CSVAGVTTDTQYF.

V and J are TRBV29-1 and TRBJ1-6; 8 bases are shared with TRBD1. V was pared by 6 bases and J by 8 bases, with 21 bases of the junction left unmatched. Germline values: CDR1 SQVTM, CDR2 ANQGSEA. The CDR3 consists of 18 residues. CDR3 region: CSVGETGDERSSDSPLHF. The CDR3 nucleotides are TGCAGCGTGGGCGAGACAGGGGACGAAAGGAGTTCGGATTCACCCCTCCACTTT.

V and J are TRBV4-1 and TRBJ2-7, with a possible D match to TRBD2 (6 bases). CDR1 and CDR2 from the germline V gene are MGHRA and YSYEKL. The CDR3 extends over 17 amino acids. V lost 1 base and J 2 bases, leaving 18 bases between the germline ends. CDR3 sequence reads: CASSQALGPGDPYEQYF. CDR3 nucleotide sequence: TGCGCCAGCAGCCAAGCTCTGGGTCCGGGGGATCCCTACGAGCAGTACTTC.

The chain is built from TRBV29-1 and TRBJ1-1; a weak D match, TRBD1 (6 bases). The CDR3 is 13 residues long. Looked up from germline, CDR1 is SQVTM and CDR2 is ANQGSEA. The V end lost 2 bases, the J end lost 9 bases, and 16 bases lay between the germline ends. As DNA, the CDR3 is TGCAGCGTTGAAACAAGACAGGTCTTAAAAGCTTTCTTT. Its protein product is CSVETRQVLKAFF.

This clone was detected only a few times. The DNA for the CDR3 is TGTGCCATCGGGGCTACAGATACGCAGTATTTT. Residues: CAIGATDTQYF. The chain couples TRBV10-3 to TRBJ2-3; possibly TRBD1 for D (5 bases). This CDR3 comprises 11 residues. Trimming took 8 bases from V and 3 from J, leaving 6 bases between them. In germline, CDR1 is ENHRY, CDR2 SYGVKD.

The V gene is TRBV5-1, the J gene TRBJ1-2, with TRBD1 matching over 7 bases. The length of the CDR3 is 16 residues. CDR1 is SGHRS, CDR2 YFSETQ, per germline. The V and J ends lost 0 bases and 3 bases, in that order; junction bases with no gene match: 8. In nucleotides, the CDR3 is TGCGCCAGCAGCTTGGTGGGAGGGACAGCTGACTATGGCTACACCTTC. Amino acid sequence: CASSLVGGTADYGYTF.

The genes are TRBV5-1 and TRBJ1-2, with 8 nucleotides matching TRBD1. This CDR3 is built from 15 residues. The germline CDR1 and CDR2 sequences are SGHRS and YFSETQ. J gave up 4 bases and V 7 bases, and 12 bases lay outside the gene matches. This CDR3 is CASALGDRIIYGYTF. In DNA, the CDR3 is TGCGCCAGCGCCCTCGGGGACAGGATAATCTATGGCTACACCTTC.

This clone was seen a handful of times. The chain recombines TRBV29-1 with TRBJ2-1; possibly TRBD2 for D (5 bases). Looked up from germline, CDR1 is SQVTM and CDR2 is ANQGSEA. This CDR3 contains 13 residues. The germline V and J ends were trimmed by 4 bases and 4 bases, with 11 bases remaining between them. The CDR3 loop reads CSVVRGRYNEQFF. CDR3 DNA: TGCAGCGTTGTGCGTGGGAGATACAATGAGCAGTTCTTC.

Here the CDR3 reads CASSLSGPGEQYF. The CDR3 DNA follows: TGTGCCAGCAGTTTATCCGGACCCGGCGAGCAGTACTTC. V gene TRBV28 combines with J gene TRBJ2-7; the D is unclear. Trimming left V 1 base short and J 6 bases short, with 10 bases between. The CDR3 spans 13 residues. The germline V gene encodes CDR1 MDHEN and CDR2 SYDVKM.

This clone occurred a few times. This sequence joins TRBV5-1 and TRBJ2-1; D is perhaps TRBD1 or TRBD2 (6 bases each). V was clipped by 2 bases and J by 2 bases, with 14 bases between them. CDR3 length equals 16 residues. The V gene's germline CDR1 is SGHRS and CDR2 YFSETQ. CDR3 region: CASSLAQGGTYNEQFF. The CDR3 DNA follows: TGCGCCAGCAGCTTAGCTCAAGGGGGGACCTACAATGAGCAGTTCTTC.

This chain joins TRBV18 and TRBJ2-5, with D uncertain. The ends were cut back, 2 bases at V and 4 bases at J, with 8 bases in the middle. Germline assignment: CDR1 KGHSH and CDR2 LQKENI. This CDR3 comprises 13 residues. CDR3 amino acids: CASSPGVSETQYF. CDR3 nucleotide sequence: TGTGCCAGCTCACCAGGGGTATCAGAGACCCAGTACTTC.

The chain couples TRBV18 to TRBJ2-3; 9 bases match TRBD1. Looked up from germline, CDR1 is KGHSH and CDR2 is LQKENI. The CDR3 runs to 16 residues. V lost 3 bases to trimming and J lost 5 bases; unmatched junction nucleotides: 9. For the CDR3, the DNA is TGTGCCAGCTCACCGAACAGGGGGCTCGGGGGAGATACGCAGTATTTT. Its translation is CASSPNRGLGGDTQYF.

This clone occurred a few times. A read error may produce the germline difference seen at one junction end. The rearrangement links TRBV7-7 to TRBJ1-5, with a possible D match to TRBD1 (5 bases). This CDR3 is built from 13 residues. The germline V gene has CDR1 SSHAT and CDR2 FNYEAQ (reference sequence). The CDR3 is CASSSGYNQPQHF. The CDR3 DNA follows: TGTGCTAGCAGCTCAGGGTACAATCAGCCCCAGCATTTT.

This clone was observed a handful of times. The chain has TRBV4-2 and TRBJ2-7; 8 bases match TRBD2. This CDR3 region has 17 residues. The germline V gene encodes CDR1 LGHNA and CDR2 YNFKEQ. Unmatched junction bases numbered 12, after V lost 1 base and J lost 4 bases. The chain's CDR3 is CASSQGSGGAGLYEQYF. The CDR3 coding sequence is TGTGCCAGCAGCCAAGGGTCCGGGGGGGCAGGACTGTACGAGCAGTACTTC.